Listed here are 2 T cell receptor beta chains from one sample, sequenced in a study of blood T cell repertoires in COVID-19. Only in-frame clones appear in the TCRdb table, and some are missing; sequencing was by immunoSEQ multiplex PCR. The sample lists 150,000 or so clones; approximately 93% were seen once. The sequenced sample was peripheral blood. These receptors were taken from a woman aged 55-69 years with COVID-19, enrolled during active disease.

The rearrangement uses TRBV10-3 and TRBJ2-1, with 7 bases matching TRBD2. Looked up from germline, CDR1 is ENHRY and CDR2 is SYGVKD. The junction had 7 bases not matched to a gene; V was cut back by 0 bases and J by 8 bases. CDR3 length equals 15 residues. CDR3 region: CAISESTGGGDEQFF. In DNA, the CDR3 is TGTGCCATCAGTGAGTCCACGGGGGGAGGCGATGAGCAGTTCTTC.

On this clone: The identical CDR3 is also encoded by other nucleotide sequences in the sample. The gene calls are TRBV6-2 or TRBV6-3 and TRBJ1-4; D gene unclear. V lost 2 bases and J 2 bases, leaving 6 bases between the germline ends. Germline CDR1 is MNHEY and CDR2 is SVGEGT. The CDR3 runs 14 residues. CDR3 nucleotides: TGTGCCAGCAGTTACCCCGGTACTAATGAAAAACTGTTTTTT. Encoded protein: CASSYPGTNEKLFF.